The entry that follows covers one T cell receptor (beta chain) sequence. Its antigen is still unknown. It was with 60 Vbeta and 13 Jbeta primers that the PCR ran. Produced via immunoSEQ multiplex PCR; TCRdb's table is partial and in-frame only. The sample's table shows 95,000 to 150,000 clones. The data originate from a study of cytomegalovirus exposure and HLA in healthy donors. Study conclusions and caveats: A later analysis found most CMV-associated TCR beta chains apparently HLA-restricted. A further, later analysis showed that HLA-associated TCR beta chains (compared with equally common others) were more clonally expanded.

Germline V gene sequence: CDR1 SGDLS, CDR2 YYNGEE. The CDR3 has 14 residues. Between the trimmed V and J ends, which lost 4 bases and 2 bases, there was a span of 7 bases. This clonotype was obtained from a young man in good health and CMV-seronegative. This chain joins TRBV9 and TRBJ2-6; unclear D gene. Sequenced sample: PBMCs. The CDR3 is CASSPRTGANVLTF. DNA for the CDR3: TGTGCCAGCAGCCCCAGAACTGGGGCCAACGTCCTGACTTTC. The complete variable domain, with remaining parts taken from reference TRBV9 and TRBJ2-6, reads DSGVTQTPKHLITATGQRVTLRCSPRSGDLSVYWYQQSLDQGLQFLIQYYNGEERAKGNILERFSAQQFPDLHSELNLSSLELGDSALYFCASSPRTGANVLTFGAGSRLTVL.